This T cell receptor beta chain was documented in a study of PD-L1 blockade in urothelial cancer. Study-level background: Patients went on atezolizumab in the mid-2010s, receiving 1,200 mg intravenously every 3 weeks.

Study results and limitations: Blood clones associated with the tumor expanded more at 3 weeks in durable-benefit patients.

This sample's time point: pretreatment peripheral blood. For this clone: Its antigen is not known.

Measured with immunoSEQ multiplex PCR; TCRdb has only the in-frame clones, and not every one. The data hold about 79,000 clones, with more than 75% observed a single time. The specimen was PBMCs, collected around atezolizumab (anti-PD-L1) treatment. The sequence was collected from a man aged 55 to 70 with urothelial cancer.

The CDR3 here is CASSLQGVGTNEKLFF. The CDR3 nucleotides are TGTGCCAGCAGTTTACAGGGGGTCGGAACTAATGAAAAACTGTTTTTT. The chain is built from TRBV28 and TRBJ1-4; 7 nucleotides agree with TRBD1. CDR1 and CDR2 (germline): MDHEN, SYDVKM. There are 16 residues in the CDR3. Unmatched junction bases numbered 4, after V lost 2 bases and J lost 1 base.